Here is one T cell receptor (beta chain) with its context. The target antigen is unknown. These data originate in a study of cytomegalovirus exposure and HLA in healthy donors. Study-level findings and limits: According to reports, the classifier identified cytomegalovirus status with high specificity and sensitivity. With later analysis, a missense DCLRE1C variant became linked to TCR beta V- and J-gene trimming.

Germline loops: CDR1 SGHDT, CDR2 YYEEEE. V was clipped by 2 bases and J by 1 base, with 9 bases between them. This CDR3 is 14 amino acids long. Researchers ran the PCR with 60 Vbeta and 13 Jbeta primers. The assay was immunoSEQ multiplex PCR, and TCRdb's table has in-frame clones only and misses some. The table shows over 120,000 clones, with about 81% occurring only once. The TCR sequence derives from a man between 25 and 39 years old in good health and CMV-seronegative. Specimen: PBMCs. The rearrangement links TRBV5-6 to TRBJ1-1; no clear D. The CDR3 DNA reads as TGTGCCAGCAGCTTCGGTACGGGGAACACTGAAGCTTTCTTT. Translation: CASSFGTGNTEAFF.